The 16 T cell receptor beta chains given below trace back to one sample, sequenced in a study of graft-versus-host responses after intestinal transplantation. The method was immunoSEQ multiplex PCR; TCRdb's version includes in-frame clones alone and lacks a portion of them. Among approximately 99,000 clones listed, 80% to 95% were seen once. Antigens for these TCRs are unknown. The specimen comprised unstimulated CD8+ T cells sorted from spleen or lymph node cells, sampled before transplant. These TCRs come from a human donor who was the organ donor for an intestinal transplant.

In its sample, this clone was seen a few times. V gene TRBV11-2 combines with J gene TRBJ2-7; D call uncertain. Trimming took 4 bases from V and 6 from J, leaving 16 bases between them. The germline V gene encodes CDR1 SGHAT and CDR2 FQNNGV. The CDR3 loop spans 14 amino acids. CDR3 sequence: CASSSTLSEAEQYF. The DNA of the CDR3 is TGTGCCAGCAGCTCAACCCTATCAGAGGCCGAGCAGTACTTC.

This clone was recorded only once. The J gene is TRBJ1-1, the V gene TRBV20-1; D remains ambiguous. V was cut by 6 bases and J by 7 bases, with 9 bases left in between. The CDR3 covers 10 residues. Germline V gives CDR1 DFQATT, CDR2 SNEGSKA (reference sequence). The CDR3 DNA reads TGCAGTGCGGTAGAGGGTGAAGCTTTCTTT. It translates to CSAVEGEAFF.

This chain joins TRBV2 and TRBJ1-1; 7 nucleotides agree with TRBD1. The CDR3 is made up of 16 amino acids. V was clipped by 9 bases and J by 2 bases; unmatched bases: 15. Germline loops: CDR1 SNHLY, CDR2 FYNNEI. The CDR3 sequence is CARLSRSTGHNTEAFF. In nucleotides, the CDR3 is TGTGCCAGGCTAAGCAGGTCGACAGGGCACAACACTGAAGCTTTCTTT.

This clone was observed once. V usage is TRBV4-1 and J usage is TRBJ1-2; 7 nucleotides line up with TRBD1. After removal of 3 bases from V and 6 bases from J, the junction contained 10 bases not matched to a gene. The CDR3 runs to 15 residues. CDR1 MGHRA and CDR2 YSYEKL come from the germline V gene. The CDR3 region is CASSHLSQGPDGYTF. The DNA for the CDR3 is TGCGCCAGCAGCCACCTCTCACAGGGGCCGGATGGCTACACCTTC.

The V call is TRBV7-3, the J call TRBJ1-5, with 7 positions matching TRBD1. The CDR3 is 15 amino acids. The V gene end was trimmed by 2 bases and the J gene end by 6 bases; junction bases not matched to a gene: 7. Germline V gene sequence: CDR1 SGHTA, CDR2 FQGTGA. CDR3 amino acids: CASSLPPGGSQPQHF. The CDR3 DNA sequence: TGTGCCAGCAGCTTACCCCCAGGGGGTAGTCAGCCCCAGCATTTT.

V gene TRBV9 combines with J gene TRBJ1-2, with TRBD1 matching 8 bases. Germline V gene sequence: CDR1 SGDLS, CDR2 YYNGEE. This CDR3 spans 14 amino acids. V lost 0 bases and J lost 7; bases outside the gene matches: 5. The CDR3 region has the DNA TGTGCCAGCAGCGTAGTGGGCAGGGGGCCTGGCTACACCTTC. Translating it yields CASSVVGRGPGYTF.

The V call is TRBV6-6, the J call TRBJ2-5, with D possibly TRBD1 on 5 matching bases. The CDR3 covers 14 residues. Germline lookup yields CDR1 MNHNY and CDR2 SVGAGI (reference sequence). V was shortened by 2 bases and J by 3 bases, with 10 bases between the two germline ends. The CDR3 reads CASSYVDRKETQYF. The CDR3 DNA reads TGTGCCAGCAGTTACGTAGACAGAAAAGAGACCCAGTACTTC.

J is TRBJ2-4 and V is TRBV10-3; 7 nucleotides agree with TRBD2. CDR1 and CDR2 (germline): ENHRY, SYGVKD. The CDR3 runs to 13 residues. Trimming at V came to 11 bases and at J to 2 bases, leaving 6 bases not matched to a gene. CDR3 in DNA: TGTGCCGCACGGGGGGACCCCAAAAACATTCAGTACTTC. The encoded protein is CAARGDPKNIQYF.

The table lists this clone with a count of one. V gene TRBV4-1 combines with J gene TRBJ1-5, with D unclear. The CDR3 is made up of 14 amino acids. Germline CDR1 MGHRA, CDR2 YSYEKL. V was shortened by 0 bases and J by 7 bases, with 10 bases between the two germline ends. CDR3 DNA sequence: TGCGCCAGCAGCCAAGATTTAATCGGGCAGCCCCAGCATTTT. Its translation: CASSQDLIGQPQHF.

CDR3 region: CASLSWANTRPEQYF. The CDR3 DNA is TGTGCCAGCTTATCATGGGCCAATACCCGTCCCGAGCAGTACTTC. The V and J genes are TRBV11-2 and TRBJ2-7; D is uncertain. Germline CDR1 and CDR2: SGHAT and FQNNGV. V was clipped by 8 bases and J by 6 bases, with 23 bases between them. The CDR3 runs to 15 residues. The full variable domain, with the rest looked up from reference TRBV11-2 and TRBJ2-7, is EAGVAQSPRYKIIEKRQSVAFWCNPISGHATLYWYQQILGQGPKLLIQFQNNGVVDDSQLPKDRFSAERLKGVDSTLKIQPAKLEDSAVYLCASLSWANTRPEQYFGPGTRLTVT.

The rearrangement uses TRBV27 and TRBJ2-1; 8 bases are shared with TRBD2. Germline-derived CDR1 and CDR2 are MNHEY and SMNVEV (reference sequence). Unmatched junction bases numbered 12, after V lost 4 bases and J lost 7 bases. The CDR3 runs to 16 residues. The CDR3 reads CASSWVGRGVNNEQFF. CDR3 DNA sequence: TGTGCCAGCAGTTGGGTCGGGCGGGGGGTGAATAATGAGCAGTTCTTC.

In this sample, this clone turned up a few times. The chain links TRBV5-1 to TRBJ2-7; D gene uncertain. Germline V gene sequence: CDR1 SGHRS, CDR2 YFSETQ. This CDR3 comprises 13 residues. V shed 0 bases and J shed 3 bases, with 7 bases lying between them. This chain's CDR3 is CASSLELSYEQYF. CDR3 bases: TGCGCCAGCAGCTTGGAATTGAGCTACGAGCAGTACTTC.

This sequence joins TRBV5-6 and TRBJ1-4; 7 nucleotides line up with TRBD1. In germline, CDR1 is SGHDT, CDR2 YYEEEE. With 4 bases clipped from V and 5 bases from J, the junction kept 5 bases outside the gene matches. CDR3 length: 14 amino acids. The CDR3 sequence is CASSPGTENEKLFF. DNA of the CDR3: TGTGCCAGCAGCCCCGGGACAGAAAATGAAAAACTGTTTTTT. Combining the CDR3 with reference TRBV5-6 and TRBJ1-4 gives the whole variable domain DAGVTQSPTHLIKTRGQQVTLRCSPKSGHDTVSWYQQALGQGPQFIFQYYEEEERQRGNFPDRFSGHQFPNYSSELNVNALLLGDSALYLCASSPGTENEKLFFGSGTQLSVL.

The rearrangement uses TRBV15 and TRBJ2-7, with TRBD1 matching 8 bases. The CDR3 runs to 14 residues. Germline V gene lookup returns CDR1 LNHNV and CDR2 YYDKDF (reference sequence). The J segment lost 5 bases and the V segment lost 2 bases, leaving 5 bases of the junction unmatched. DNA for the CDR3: TGTGCCACCAGCAGACGGACAGGGAACCACGAGCAGTACTTC. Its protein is CATSRRTGNHEQYF.

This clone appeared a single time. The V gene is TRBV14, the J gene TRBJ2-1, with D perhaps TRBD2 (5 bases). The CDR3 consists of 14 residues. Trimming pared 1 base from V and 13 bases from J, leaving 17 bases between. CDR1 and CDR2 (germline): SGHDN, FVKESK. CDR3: CASSQGAAGWGQFF. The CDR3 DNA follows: TGTGCCAGCAGCCAAGGAGCGGCAGGTTGGGGACAGTTCTTC.

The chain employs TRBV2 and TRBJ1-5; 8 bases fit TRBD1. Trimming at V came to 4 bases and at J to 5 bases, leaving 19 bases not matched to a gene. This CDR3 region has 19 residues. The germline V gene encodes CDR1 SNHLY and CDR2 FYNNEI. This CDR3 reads CASSVRGAVDRESDQPQHF. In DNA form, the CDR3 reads TGTGCCAGCAGTGTTAGGGGAGCCGTGGACAGGGAGTCGGATCAGCCCCAGCATTTT.